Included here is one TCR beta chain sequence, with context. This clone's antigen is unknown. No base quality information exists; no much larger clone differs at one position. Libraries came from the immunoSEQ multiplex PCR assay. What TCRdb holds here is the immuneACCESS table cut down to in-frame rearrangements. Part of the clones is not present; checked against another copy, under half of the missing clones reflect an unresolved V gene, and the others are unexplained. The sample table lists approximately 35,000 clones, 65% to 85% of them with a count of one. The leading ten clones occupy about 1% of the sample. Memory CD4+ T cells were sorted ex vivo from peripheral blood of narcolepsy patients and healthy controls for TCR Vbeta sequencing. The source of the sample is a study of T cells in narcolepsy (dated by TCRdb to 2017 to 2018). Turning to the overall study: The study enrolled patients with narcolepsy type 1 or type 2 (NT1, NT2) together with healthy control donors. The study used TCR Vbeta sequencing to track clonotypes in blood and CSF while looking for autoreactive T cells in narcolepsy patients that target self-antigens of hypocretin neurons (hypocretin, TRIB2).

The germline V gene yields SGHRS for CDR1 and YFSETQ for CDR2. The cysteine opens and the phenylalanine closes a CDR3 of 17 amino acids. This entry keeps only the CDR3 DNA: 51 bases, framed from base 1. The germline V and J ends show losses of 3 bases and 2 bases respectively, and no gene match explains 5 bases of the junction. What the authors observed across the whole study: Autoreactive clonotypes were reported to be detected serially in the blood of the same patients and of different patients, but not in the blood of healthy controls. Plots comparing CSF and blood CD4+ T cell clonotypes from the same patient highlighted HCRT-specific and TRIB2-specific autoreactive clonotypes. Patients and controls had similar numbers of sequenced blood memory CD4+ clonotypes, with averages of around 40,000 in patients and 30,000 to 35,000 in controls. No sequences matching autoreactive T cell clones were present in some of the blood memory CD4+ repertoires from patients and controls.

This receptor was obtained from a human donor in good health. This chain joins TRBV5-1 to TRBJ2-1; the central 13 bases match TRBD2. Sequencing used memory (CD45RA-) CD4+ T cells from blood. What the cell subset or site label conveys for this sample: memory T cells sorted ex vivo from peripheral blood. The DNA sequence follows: TGCGCCAGCAGCTCCGGACTAGCGGGAGCAACCTACAATGAGCAGTTCTTC. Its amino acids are CASSSGLAGATYNEQFF.